This T cell receptor (beta chain) is drawn from a study of T cells after yellow fever vaccination. TCRdb itself ran the 5' RACE reads through MiXCR, one entry per CDR3 protein. The sample holds about 320,000 distinct CDR3 sequences, around 4.5% seen once. The sample holds many counts of this clonotype. Germline V gives CDR1 SGHRS, CDR2 YFSETQ. With V trimmed by 7 bases and J by 5 bases, 6 bases remained unmatched. There are 14 residues in the CDR3. This clonotype was sampled from a man aged 18 to 29 who received the YFV17D yellow fever vaccine. This specimen consisted of PBMCs, obtained 15 days after the yellow fever booster vaccination. This chain joins TRBV5-1 and TRBJ2-5; 12 positions agree with TRBD2. This CDR3 is CASGLAGGPETQYF. CDR3 DNA: TGCGCCAGCGGCCTAGCGGGGGGGCCGGAGACCCAGTACTTC.